This TCR beta chain was recorded in a study of blood T cell repertoires in COVID-19. Overall study: Sites in the United States, Italy and Spain provided acute and convalescent COVID-19 samples. Sources were T cells, B-cell-depleted T cells, or PBMCs; the material itself was cDNA or gDNA.

Clones were read by immunoSEQ multiplex PCR, and TCRdb kept only the in-frame ones, dropping some. The data hold about 27,000 clones, with around 83% observed a single time. Sequencing was carried out using peripheral blood. This clonotype originated in a man aged 65-85 years with active COVID-19.

Written as DNA, the CDR3 is TGCAGTGCTAGTCCGGCCCACCGGGGAGGCACAGATACGCAGTATTTT. Protein product: CSASPAHRGGTDTQYF. The chain is built from TRBV20-1 and TRBJ2-3; D is possibly TRBD2 (5 bases). Germline V gives CDR1 DFQATT, CDR2 SNEGSKA (reference sequence). CDR3 length: 16 residues. V was clipped by 3 bases and J by 1 base, with 17 bases between them.